The 2 T cell receptor beta chains listed next were all sequenced from one sample in a study of OX40 agonist ivuxolimab in advanced cancers. Produced via immunoSEQ multiplex PCR; TCRdb's table is partial and in-frame only. This table has tens of thousands of clones, roughly 86% appearing once. The source material was CD4+ or CD8+ T cells sorted from blood, sampled in a trial of the OX40 agonist ivuxolimab. These receptor sequences come from an adult with an advanced solid tumor such as melanoma, head and neck, liver or kidney cancer.

This clone was observed a handful of times. The V and J genes are TRBV7-2 and TRBJ2-2; TRBD2 matches 13 bases. The CDR3 totals 16 residues. After removal of 1 base from V and 4 bases from J, the junction contained 0 bases not matched to a gene. The V gene's germline CDR1 is SGHTA and CDR2 FQGNSA. The CDR3 is CASSLGTSGSTGELFF. CDR3 coding DNA: TGTGCCAGCAGCTTAGGGACTAGCGGGAGCACCGGGGAGCTGTTTTTT. Filled out from reference TRBV7-2 and TRBJ2-2, the complete variable domain reads GAGVSQSPSNKVTEKGKDVELRCDPISGHTALYWYRQSLGQGLEFLIYFQGNSAPDKSGLPSDRFSAERTGGSVSTLTIQRTQQEDSAVYLCASSLGTSGSTGELFFGEGSRLTVL.

The rearrangement joins TRBV20-1 to TRBJ2-7; D unclear. Trimming removed 3 bases at V and 7 bases at J, with 10 bases between. Germline V lookup: CDR1 DFQATT, CDR2 SNEGSKA (reference sequence). CDR3 length: 11 residues. CDR3 amino acids: CSASGPGEQYF. The CDR3 bases are TGCAGTGCTAGCGGGCCCGGGGAGCAGTACTTC.